The sequence of this T cell receptor (beta chain) was determined in a study of shared clonotypes between healthy human individuals. The data were produced by immunoSEQ multiplex PCR, yet TCRdb's version contains in-frame clones alone and is incomplete. The data show millions of clones, around 94% seen once. Between the trimmed V and J ends, which lost 3 bases and 0 bases, there was a span of 13 bases. CDR1 and CDR2 from the germline V gene are LNHDA and SQIVND (reference sequence). The CDR3 runs to 16 residues. Sequenced sample: naive CD4+ T cells sorted from blood. The subset: CD45RA+ positively selected. V usage is TRBV19 and J usage is TRBJ2-3, with TRBD2 as a possible D gene (6 bases). This sequence originates from a man between 18 and 29 years old in good health. This CDR3 reads CASSMGLSGSTDTQYF. CDR3 nucleotides: TGTGCCAGTAGTATGGGTTTGAGCGGGAGCACAGATACGCAGTATTTT.